The present TCR beta chain was sequenced within a study of CD8+ T cells in alopecia areata. Sample treatment: oral pan-JAK inhibitor, 5-10 mg twice daily. cDNA reverse transcribed from extracted RNA served as the sequencing template. The assay was immunoSEQ multiplex PCR, and TCRdb's table has in-frame clones only and misses some. The sample lists about 210,000 clones; 40% to 55% were seen once. This clone was counted a few times. The V gene lost 0 bases and the J gene lost 1 base, with 0 bases spanning the gap. The CDR3 contains 13 residues. In germline, CDR1 is LGHNA, CDR2 YNFKEQ. Specimen: CD4+ T cells sorted from blood, collected at approximately week 36, from a patient treated with tofacitinib. The chain links TRBV4-2 to TRBJ2-2; D unclear. The receptor comes from a human donor with alopecia areata. The CDR3 reads CASSQENTGELFF. CDR3 coding DNA: TGTGCCAGCAGCCAAGAGAACACCGGGGAGCTGTTTTTT.